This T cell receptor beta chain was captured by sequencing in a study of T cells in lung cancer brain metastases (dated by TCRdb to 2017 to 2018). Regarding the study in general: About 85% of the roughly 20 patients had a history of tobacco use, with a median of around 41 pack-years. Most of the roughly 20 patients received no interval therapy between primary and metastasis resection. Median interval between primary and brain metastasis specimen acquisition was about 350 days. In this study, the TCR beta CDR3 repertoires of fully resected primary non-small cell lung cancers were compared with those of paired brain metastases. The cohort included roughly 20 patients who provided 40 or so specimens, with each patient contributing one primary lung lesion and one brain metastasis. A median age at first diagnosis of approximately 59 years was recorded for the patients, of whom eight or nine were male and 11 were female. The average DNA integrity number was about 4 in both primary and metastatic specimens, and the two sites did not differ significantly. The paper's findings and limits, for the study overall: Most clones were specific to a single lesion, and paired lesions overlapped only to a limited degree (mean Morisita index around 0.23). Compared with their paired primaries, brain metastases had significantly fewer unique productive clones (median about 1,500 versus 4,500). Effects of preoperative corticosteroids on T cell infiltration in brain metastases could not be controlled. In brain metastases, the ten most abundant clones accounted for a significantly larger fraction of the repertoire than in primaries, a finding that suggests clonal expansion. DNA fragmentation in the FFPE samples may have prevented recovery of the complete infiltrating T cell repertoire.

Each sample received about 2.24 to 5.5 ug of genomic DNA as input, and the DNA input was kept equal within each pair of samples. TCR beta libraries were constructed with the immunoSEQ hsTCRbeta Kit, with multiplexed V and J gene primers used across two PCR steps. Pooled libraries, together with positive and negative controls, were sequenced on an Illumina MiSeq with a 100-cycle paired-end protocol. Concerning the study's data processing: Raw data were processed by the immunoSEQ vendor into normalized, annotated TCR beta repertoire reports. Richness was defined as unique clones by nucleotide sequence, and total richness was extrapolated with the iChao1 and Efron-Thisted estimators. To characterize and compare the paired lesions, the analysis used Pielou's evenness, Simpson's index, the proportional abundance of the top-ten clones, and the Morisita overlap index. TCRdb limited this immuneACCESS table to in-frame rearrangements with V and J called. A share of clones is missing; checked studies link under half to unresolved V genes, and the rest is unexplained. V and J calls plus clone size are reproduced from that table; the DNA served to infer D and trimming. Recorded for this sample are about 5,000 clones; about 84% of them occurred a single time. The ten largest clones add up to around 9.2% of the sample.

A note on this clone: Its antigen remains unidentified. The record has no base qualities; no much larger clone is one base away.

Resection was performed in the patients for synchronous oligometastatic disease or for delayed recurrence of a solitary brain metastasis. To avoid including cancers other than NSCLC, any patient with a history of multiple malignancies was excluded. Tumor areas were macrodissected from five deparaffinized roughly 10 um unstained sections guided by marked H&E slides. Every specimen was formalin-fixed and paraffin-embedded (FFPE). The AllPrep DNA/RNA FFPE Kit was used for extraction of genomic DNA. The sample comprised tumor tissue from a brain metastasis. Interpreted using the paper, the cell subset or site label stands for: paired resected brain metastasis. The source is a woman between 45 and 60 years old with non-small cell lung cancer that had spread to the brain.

In nucleotide form, the sequence is TGCGCCAGCAGCCAAGTTCGGAGCGGGAGCGGGACAGATACGCAGTATTTT. The encoded protein is CASSQVRSGSGTDTQYF. The rearrangement joined TRBV4-3 to TRBJ2-3, and TRBD2 matches 8 of the central bases. From V the trimming removes 1 base and from J it removes 3 bases, while the gene matches leave 9 bases of the junction unaccounted for. The CDR3 runs 17 amino acids, cysteine and phenylalanine included. Only CDR3 DNA is held: 51 bases, read in frame from base 1. Reading the germline V gene gives CDR1 LGHNA and CDR2 YSLEER.